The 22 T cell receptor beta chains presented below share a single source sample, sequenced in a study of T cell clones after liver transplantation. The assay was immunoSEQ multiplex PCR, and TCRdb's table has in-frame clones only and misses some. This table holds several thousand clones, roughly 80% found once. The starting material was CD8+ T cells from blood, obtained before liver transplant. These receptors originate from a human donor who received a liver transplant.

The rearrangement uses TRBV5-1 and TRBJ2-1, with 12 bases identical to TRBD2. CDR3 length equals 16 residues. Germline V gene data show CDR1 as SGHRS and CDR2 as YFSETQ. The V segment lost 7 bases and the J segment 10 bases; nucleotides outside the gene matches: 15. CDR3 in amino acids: CASRKRTSGVAVEQFF. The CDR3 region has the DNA TGCGCCAGCCGAAAGCGGACTAGCGGGGTGGCTGTGGAGCAGTTCTTC.

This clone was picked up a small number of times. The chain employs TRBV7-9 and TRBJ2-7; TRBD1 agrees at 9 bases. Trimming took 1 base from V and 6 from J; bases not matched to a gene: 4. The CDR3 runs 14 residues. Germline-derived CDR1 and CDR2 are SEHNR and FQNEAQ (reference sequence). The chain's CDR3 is CASSLVGTGSEQYF. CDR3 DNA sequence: TGTGCCAGCAGCTTAGTGGGGACAGGGAGCGAGCAGTACTTC.

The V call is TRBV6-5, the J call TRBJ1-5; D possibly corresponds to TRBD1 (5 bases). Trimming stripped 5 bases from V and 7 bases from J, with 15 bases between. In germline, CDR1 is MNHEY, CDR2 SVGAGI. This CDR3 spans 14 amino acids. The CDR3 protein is CASSDWGNYQPQHF. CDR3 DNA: TGTGCCAGCAGTGACTGGGGGAATTACCAGCCCCAGCATTTT.

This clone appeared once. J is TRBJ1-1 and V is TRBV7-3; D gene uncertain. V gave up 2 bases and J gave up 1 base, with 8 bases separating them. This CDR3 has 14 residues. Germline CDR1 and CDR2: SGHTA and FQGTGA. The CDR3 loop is CASSLYAGNTEAFF. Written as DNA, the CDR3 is TGTGCCAGCAGCTTATATGCAGGGAACACTGAAGCTTTCTTT.

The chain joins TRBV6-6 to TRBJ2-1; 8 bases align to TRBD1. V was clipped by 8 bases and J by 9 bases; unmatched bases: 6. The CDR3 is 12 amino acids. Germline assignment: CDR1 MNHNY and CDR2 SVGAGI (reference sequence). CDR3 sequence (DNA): TGTGCCAGCGTGACAGGGGACCGTGAGCAGTTCTTC. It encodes CASVTGDREQFF.

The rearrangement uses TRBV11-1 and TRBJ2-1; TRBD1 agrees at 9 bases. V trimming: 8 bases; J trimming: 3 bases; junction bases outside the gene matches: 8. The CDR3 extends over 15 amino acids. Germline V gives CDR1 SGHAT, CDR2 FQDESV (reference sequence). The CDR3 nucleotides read TGTGCCAGCCACCCCGGGACAGGGCTCTACAATGAGCAGTTCTTC. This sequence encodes CASHPGTGLYNEQFF.

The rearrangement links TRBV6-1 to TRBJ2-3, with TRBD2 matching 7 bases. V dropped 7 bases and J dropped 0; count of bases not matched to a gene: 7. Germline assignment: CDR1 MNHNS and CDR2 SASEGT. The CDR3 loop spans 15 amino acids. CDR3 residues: CASTQRGYSTDTQYF. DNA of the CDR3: TGTGCCAGCACGCAGCGGGGCTATAGCACAGATACGCAGTATTTT.

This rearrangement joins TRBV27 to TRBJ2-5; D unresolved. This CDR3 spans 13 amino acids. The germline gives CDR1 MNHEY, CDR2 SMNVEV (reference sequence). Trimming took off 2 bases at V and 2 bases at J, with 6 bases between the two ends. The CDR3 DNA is TGTGCCAGCAGTTTAGAAGGACAAGAGACCCAGTACTTC. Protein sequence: CASSLEGQETQYF.

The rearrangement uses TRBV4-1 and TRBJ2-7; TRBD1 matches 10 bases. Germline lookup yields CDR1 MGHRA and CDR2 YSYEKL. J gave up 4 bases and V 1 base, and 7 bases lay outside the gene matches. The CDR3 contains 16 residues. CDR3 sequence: CASSQGFGTGAYEQYF. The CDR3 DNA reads TGCGCCAGCAGCCAAGGGTTCGGGACAGGGGCGTACGAGCAGTACTTC.

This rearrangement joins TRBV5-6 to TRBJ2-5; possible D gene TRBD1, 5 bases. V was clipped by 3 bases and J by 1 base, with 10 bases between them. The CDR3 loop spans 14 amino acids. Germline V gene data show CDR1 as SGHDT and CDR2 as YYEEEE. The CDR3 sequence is CASSSGTGQETQYF. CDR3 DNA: TGTGCCAGCAGCTCTGGCACAGGCCAAGAGACCCAGTACTTC.

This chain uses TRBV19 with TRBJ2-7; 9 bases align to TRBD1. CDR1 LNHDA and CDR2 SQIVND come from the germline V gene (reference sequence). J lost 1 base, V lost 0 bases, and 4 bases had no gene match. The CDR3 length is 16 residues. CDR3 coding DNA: TGTGCCAGTAGTATAGAGGGGACAGGGAGTTCCTACGAGCAGTACTTC. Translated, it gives CASSIEGTGSSYEQYF.

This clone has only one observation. The CDR3, as DNA: TGTGCCAGCAGTCCGTCCCGGGACAGGGGCGTTGTAAACACTGAAGCTTTCTTT. Translation: CASSPSRDRGVVNTEAFF. This chain links TRBV28 with TRBJ1-1, with 10 nucleotides matching TRBD1. This CDR3 comprises 18 residues. Germline V gives CDR1 MDHEN, CDR2 SYDVKM. Trimming at V came to 5 bases and at J to 2 bases, leaving 14 bases not matched to a gene.

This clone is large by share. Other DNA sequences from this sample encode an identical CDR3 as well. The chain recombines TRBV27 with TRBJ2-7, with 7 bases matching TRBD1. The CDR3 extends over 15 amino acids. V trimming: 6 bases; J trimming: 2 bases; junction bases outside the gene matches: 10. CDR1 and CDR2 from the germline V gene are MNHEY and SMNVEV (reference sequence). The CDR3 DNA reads TGTGCCAGCAGCTCCGGGACAGCCTTCCCCTACGAGCAGTACTTC. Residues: CASSSGTAFPYEQYF.

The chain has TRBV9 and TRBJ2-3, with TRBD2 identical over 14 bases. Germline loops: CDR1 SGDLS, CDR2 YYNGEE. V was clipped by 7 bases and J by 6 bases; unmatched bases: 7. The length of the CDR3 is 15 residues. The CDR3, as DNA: TGTGCCAGCGAAAGACTAGCGGGAGGGCCGGATACGCAGTATTTT. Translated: CASERLAGGPDTQYF. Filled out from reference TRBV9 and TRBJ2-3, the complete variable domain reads DSGVTQTPKHLITATGQRVTLRCSPRSGDLSVYWYQQSLDQGLQFLIQYYNGEERAKGNILERFSAQQFPDLHSELNLSSLELGDSALYFCASERLAGGPDTQYFGPGTRLTVL.

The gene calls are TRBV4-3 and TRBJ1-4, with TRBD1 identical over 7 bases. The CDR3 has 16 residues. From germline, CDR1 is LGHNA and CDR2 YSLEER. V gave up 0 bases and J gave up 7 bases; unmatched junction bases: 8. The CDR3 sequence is CASSQDSQGGGEKLFF. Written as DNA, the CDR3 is TGCGCCAGCAGCCAAGATTCCCAGGGGGGCGGTGAAAAACTGTTTTTT.

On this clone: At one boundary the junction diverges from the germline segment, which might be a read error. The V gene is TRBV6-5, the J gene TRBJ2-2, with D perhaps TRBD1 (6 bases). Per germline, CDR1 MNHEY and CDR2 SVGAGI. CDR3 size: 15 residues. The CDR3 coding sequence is TGTGCCAGCAGTTACTCGAGCAGGGGCACCGGGGAGCCGTTTTTT. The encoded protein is CASSYSSRGTGEPFF.

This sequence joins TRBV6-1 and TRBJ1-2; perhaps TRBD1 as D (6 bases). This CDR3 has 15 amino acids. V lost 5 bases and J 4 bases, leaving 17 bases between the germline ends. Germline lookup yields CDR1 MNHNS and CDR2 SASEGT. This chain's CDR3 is CASSFAGTNPYGYTF. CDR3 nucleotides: TGTGCCAGCAGTTTTGCCGGGACAAACCCCTATGGCTACACCTTC.

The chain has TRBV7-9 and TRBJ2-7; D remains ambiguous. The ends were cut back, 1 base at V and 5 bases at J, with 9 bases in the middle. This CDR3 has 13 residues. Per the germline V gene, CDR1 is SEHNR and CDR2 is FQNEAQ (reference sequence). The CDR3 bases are TGTGCCAGCAGCTTAGGGTTCAGGAACGAGCAGTACTTC. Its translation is CASSLGFRNEQYF.

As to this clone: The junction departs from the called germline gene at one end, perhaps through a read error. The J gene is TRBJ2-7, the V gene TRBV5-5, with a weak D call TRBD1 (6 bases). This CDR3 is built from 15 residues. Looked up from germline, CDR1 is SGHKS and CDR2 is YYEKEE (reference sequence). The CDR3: CASTLTGLSSYEQYF. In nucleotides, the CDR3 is TGTGCCAGCACCTTGACAGGTCTCAGCTCCTACGAGCAGTACTTC. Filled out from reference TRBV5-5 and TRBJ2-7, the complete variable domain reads DAGVTQSPTHLIKTRGQQVTLRCSPISGHKSVSWYQQVLGQGPQFIFQYYEKEERGRGNFPDRFSARQFPNYSSELNVNALLLGDSALYLCASTLTGLSSYEQYFGPGTRLTVT.

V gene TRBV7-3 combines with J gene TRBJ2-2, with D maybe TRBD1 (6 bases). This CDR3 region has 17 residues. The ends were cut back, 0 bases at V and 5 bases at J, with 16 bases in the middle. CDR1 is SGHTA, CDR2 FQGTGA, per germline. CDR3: CASSLTSGGASTGELFF. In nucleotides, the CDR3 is TGTGCCAGCAGCTTAACTTCTGGGGGCGCTTCTACCGGGGAGCTGTTTTTT. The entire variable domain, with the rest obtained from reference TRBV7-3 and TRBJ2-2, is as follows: GAGVSQTPSNKVTEKGKYVELRCDPISGHTALYWYRQSLGQGPEFLIYFQGTGAADDSGLPNDRFFAVRPEGSVSTLKIQRTERGDSAVYLCASSLTSGGASTGELFFGEGSRLTVL.

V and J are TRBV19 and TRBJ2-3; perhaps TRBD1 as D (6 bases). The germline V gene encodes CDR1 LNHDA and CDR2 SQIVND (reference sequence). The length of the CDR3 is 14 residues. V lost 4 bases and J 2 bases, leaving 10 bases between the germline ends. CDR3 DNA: TGTGCCAGTAGTAGTGGGGGCTACACAGATACGCAGTATTTT. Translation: CASSSGGYTDTQYF.

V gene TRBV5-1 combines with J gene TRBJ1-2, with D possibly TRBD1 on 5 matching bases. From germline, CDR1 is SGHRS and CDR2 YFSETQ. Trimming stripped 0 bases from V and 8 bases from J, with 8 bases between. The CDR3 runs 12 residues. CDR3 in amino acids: CASSLGGDGYTF. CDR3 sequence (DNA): TGCGCCAGCAGCTTGGGCGGGGACGGCTACACCTTC.